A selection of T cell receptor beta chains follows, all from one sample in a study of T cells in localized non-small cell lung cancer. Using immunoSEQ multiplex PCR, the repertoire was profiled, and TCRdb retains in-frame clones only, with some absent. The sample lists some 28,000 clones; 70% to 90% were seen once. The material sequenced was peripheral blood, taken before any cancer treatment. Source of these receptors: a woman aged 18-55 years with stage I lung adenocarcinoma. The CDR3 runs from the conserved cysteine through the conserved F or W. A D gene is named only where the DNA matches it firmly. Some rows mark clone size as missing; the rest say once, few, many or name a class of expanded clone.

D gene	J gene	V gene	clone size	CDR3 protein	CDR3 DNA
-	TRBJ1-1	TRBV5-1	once	CASSLGDLNTEAFF	TGCGCCAGCAGCTTGGGGGACTTGAACACTGAAGCTTTCTTT
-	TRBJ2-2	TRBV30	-	CAWSVLGTGELFF	TGTGCCTGGAGTGTACTTGGTACCGGGGAGCTGTTTTTT
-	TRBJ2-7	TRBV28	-	CASSLFRVGTGEQYF	TGTGCCAGCAGTTTGTTCCGGGTCGGGACGGGCGAGCAGTACTTC
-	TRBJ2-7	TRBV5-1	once	CASSLGVSSSYEQYF	TGCGCCAGCAGCTTGGGGGTCAGCTCCTCCTACGAGCAGTACTTC
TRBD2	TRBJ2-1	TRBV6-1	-	CASSEMIAVSGRNEQFF	TGTGCCAGCAGTGAAATGATTGCAGTGAGCGGGAGGAATGAGCAGTTCTTC
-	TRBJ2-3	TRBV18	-	CASSWGGSTDTQYF	TGTGCCAGCTCATGGGGCGGAAGCACAGATACGCAGTATTTT
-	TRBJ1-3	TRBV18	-	CASSRQDSRGNTIYF	TGTGCCAGCTCACGACAGGACAGTCGAGGAAACACCATATATTTT
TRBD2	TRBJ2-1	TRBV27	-	CASSSPLTSGSRYEQFF	TGTGCCAGCAGTTCCCCCCTTACTAGCGGGAGTAGATATGAGCAGTTCTTC
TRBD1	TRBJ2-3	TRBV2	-	CASSTGTGPSTDTQYF	TGTGCCAGCAGTACCGGGACAGGGCCGTCCACCGATACGCAGTATTTT
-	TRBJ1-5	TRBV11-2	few	CASSLAIGQPQHF	TGTGCCAGCAGCCTTGCCATAGGTCAGCCCCAGCATTTT
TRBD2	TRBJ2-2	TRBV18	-	CASSPLGGSSAGELFF	TGTGCCAGCTCACCACTTGGCGGGAGTAGCGCCGGGGAGCTGTTTTTT
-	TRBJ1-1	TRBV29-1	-	CSVVKLDTEAFF	TGCAGCGTTGTAAAGTTGGACACTGAAGCTTTCTTT
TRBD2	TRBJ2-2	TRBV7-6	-	CASSLALASGSLDTGELFF	TGTGCCAGCAGCTTAGCGCTCGCTAGCGGGAGTCTCGACACCGGGGAGCTGTTTTTT
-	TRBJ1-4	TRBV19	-	CASSMKRVTNEKLFF	TGTGCCAGTAGTATGAAAAGGGTAACTAATGAAAAACTGTTTTTT